The T cell receptor beta chain described here comes from a study of cytomegalovirus exposure and HLA in healthy donors. As for the study in general: There were 88 million or so unique TCRs (from HLA-typed donors) in an early data release.

PCR was performed using 60 Vbeta and 13 Jbeta primers. Produced via immunoSEQ multiplex PCR; TCRdb's table is partial and in-frame only. The sample lists roughly 98,000 clones; about four fifths were seen once. Trimming cost V 0 bases and J 4 bases, with 13 bases left between them. CDR3 length: 15 residues. Germline loops: CDR1 SGDLS, CDR2 YYNGEE. The study's findings and limits: Later on, an analysis showed TCR association rates differing by HLA locus, with DRB1 the most and HLA-C the fewest. As was reported, the HLA-A and HLA-B alleles of most subjects were accurately predicted from TCR beta sequences.

This clone was counted between two and nine times. Its antigen is as yet unknown. This rearrangement joins TRBV9 to TRBJ1-2; unclear D gene. The source material was PBMCs. The receptor's source is a woman in her 70s in good health and CMV-seropositive. CDR3 amino acids: CASSVVEGSGYGYTF. The CDR3 DNA is TGTGCCAGCAGCGTAGTGGAGGGAAGCGGCTATGGCTACACCTTC.